The 27 T cell receptor beta chains below come from one sample, sequenced in a study of shared clonotypes between healthy human individuals. Some clones are missing from TCRdb's copy, which holds only in-frame ones; the method was immunoSEQ multiplex PCR. In the table there are some 500,000 clones, roughly 95% of which are singletons. Material for sequencing was naive CD4+ T cells sorted from blood. Subset of the sample: CD45RA+ positively selected. The receptors derive from a woman aged 25 to 39 in good health.

The chain recombines TRBV11-1 with TRBJ2-3; 7 bases align to TRBD1. The CDR3 is 16 amino acids. With V trimmed by 5 bases and J by 3 bases, 11 bases remained unmatched. The germline V gene encodes CDR1 SGHAT and CDR2 FQDESV (reference sequence). The CDR3 here is CASSLIDRVGTDTQYF. CDR3 DNA: TGTGCCAGCAGCCTTATCGACAGGGTGGGGACAGATACGCAGTATTTT.

The chain is built from TRBV28 and TRBJ2-5; TRBD2 might be the D (6 bases). The CDR3 runs to 14 residues. The V end lost 1 base, the J end lost 1 base, and 7 bases lay between the germline ends. Germline V gene lookup returns CDR1 MDHEN and CDR2 SYDVKM. As DNA, the CDR3 is TGTGCCAGCAGTTTATTCGGGAGCCAAGAGACCCAGTACTTC. This encodes CASSLFGSQETQYF.

The chain uses TRBV19 and TRBJ2-5; D not resolved. This CDR3 is built from 13 residues. Germline V gene lookup returns CDR1 LNHDA and CDR2 SQIVND (reference sequence). Deletions cut 5 bases from V and 5 bases from J, with 12 bases between. CDR3 sequence: CASSVRLGETQYF. The CDR3 nucleotides are TGTGCCAGTAGTGTACGCCTTGGGGAGACCCAGTACTTC.

This clone is a singleton in its sample. This chain uses TRBV4-1 with TRBJ2-1; D is ambiguous. There are 17 residues in the CDR3. CDR1 and CDR2 (germline): MGHRA, YSYEKL. V lost 3 bases and J lost 6, with 21 bases in between. Written as DNA, the CDR3 is TGCGCCAGCAGCCACCTCTTTAAGCTCTGGACCAGCAATGAGCAGTTCTTC. It specifies CASSHLFKLWTSNEQFF.

The chain joins TRBV5-1 to TRBJ2-5, with 15 positions matching TRBD2. The CDR3 runs to 17 residues. The trim removed 4 bases at V and 5 bases at J, leaving 9 bases unmatched. Germline V gene sequence: CDR1 SGHRS, CDR2 YFSETQ. CDR3 nucleotide sequence: TGCGCCAGCAGCGCGTGGACTAGCGGGAGGGCCGGGGAGACCCAGTACTTC. Protein: CASSAWTSGRAGETQYF.

The chain recombines TRBV6-1 with TRBJ2-3, with D possibly matching TRBD2 (6 bases). Trimming stripped 4 bases from V and 2 bases from J, with 10 bases between. The length of the CDR3 is 14 residues. Germline CDR1 is MNHNS and CDR2 is SASEGT. This CDR3 is CASSVAGFTDTQYF. The CDR3 DNA reads TGTGCCAGCAGTGTTGCGGGATTCACAGATACGCAGTATTTT.

V usage is TRBV7-9 and J usage is TRBJ2-7, with a weak D call TRBD2 (7 bases). The CDR3 is 16 amino acids. Trimming cost V 5 bases and J 5 bases, with 22 bases left between them. CDR1 and CDR2 (germline): SEHNR, FQNEAQ (reference sequence). CDR3 sequence: CASSAPSRGAQNEQYF. In DNA form, the CDR3 reads TGTGCCAGCAGCGCTCCATCCCGGGGGGCGCAGAACGAGCAGTACTTC.

The rearrangement joins TRBV18 to TRBJ2-2, with 8 bases lining up with TRBD1. V lost 3 bases to trimming and J lost 8 bases; unmatched junction nucleotides: 5. The CDR3 runs to 14 residues. Per the germline V gene, CDR1 is KGHSH and CDR2 is LQKENI. The CDR3 bases are TGTGCCAGCTCACCTGGACAGGGCGGAGGGGAGCTGTTTTTT. As protein: CASSPGQGGGELFF.

The chain links TRBV5-1 to TRBJ2-5, with a possible D match to TRBD2 (6 bases). V shed 3 bases and J shed 5 bases, with 14 bases lying between them. This CDR3 is built from 14 residues. CDR1 is SGHRS, CDR2 YFSETQ, per germline. This CDR3 reads CASSSAPGVETQYF. CDR3 sequence (DNA): TGCGCCAGCAGCTCCGCACCGGGGGTCGAGACCCAGTACTTC.

Notes on this clone: Other DNA sequences of this sample code for an identical CDR3. The chain employs TRBV2 and TRBJ1-1; the match to TRBD1 covers 10 bases. The junction had 2 bases not matched to a gene; V was cut back by 6 bases and J by 4 bases. Germline V CDR1 and CDR2: SNHLY, FYNNEI. There are 13 residues in the CDR3. CDR3 residues: CASSGQGGTEAFF. CDR3 in DNA: TGTGCCAGCAGCGGACAGGGGGGCACTGAAGCTTTCTTT.

J is TRBJ2-3 and V is TRBV11-2; D may be TRBD1 (6 bases). Germline CDR1 is SGHAT and CDR2 is FQNNGV. This CDR3 has 17 amino acids. V was cut by 5 bases and J by 0 bases, with 18 bases left in between. Here the CDR3 reads CASSHRQAVSSTDTQYF. CDR3 bases: TGTGCCAGCAGCCACCGACAGGCAGTGTCTAGCACAGATACGCAGTATTTT.

V and J are TRBV6-5 and TRBJ1-4; D may be TRBD1 (5 bases). The CDR3 spans 15 residues. V lost 6 bases and J 0 bases, leaving 11 bases between the germline ends. CDR1 is MNHEY and CDR2 is SVGAGI in the germline V gene. The CDR3 coding sequence is TGTGCCAGCAGCCCACAGGACTCAACTAATGAAAAACTGTTTTTT. The encoded protein is CASSPQDSTNEKLFF.

This clone showed up just a few times. The gene calls are TRBV19 and TRBJ1-2; possibly TRBD1 for D (5 bases). This CDR3 has 14 amino acids. The germline CDR1 and CDR2 sequences are LNHDA and SQIVND (reference sequence). Trimming shortened V by 5 bases and J by 0 bases, and 10 bases separated the two germline ends. This chain's CDR3 is CASSEGPTNYGYTF. DNA of the CDR3: TGTGCCAGTAGTGAGGGGCCTACTAACTATGGCTACACCTTC.

The CDR3 bases are TGTGCCAGTAGGGAAGACCCTGTAGTGGAGACCCAGTACTTC. This codes for CASREDPVVETQYF. This chain uses TRBV19 with TRBJ2-5; D not resolved. This CDR3 comprises 14 residues. Germline V gene lookup returns CDR1 LNHDA and CDR2 SQIVND (reference sequence). V lost 6 bases, J lost 5 bases, and 16 bases lay in between. The full variable domain, rest sourced from reference TRBV19 and TRBJ2-5, is DGGITQSPKYLFRKEGQNVTLSCEQNLNHDAMYWYRQDPGQGLRLIYYSQIVNDFQKGDIAEGYSVSREKKESFPLTVTSAQKNPTAFYLCASREDPVVETQYFGPGTRLLVL.

The genes are TRBV28 and TRBJ2-3; 7 nucleotides line up with TRBD2. Germline lookup yields CDR1 MDHEN and CDR2 SYDVKM. J gave up 6 bases and V 6 bases, and 18 bases lay outside the gene matches. CDR3 length: 17 amino acids. The CDR3 protein is CASSPTRVGGVGDTQYF. The CDR3 DNA reads TGTGCCAGCAGCCCCACCCGGGTTGGGGGGGTGGGCGATACGCAGTATTTT.

The chain uses TRBV7-9 and TRBJ2-2; the D is unclear. CDR1 is SEHNR, CDR2 FQNEAQ, per germline (reference sequence). The V and J ends lost 0 bases and 6 bases respectively, with 5 bases between them. This CDR3 comprises 13 residues. The CDR3 reads CASSLARPGELFF. The CDR3 DNA reads as TGTGCCAGCAGCTTAGCCAGGCCCGGGGAGCTGTTTTTT.

The chain is built from TRBV10-1 and TRBJ2-7; no clear D. Per the germline V gene, CDR1 is WNHNN and CDR2 is SYGVQD (reference sequence). The CDR3 length is 13 residues. V gave up 4 bases and J gave up 3 bases, with 10 bases separating them. The CDR3 bases are TGCGCCAGCAGTGTTAATTCGGGCTACGAGCAGTACTTC. Residues: CASSVNSGYEQYF.

The rearrangement links TRBV2 to TRBJ2-3; either TRBD1 or TRBD2 may fit D (5 bases each). V gave up 6 bases and J gave up 4 bases, with 11 bases separating them. Germline CDR1 is SNHLY and CDR2 is FYNNEI. CDR3 length: 13 amino acids. This CDR3 is CASRGRGADTQYF. In DNA, the CDR3 is TGTGCCAGCAGAGGGAGAGGGGCAGATACGCAGTATTTT.

The rearrangement links TRBV9 to TRBJ2-2; 7 bases are a match to TRBD2. Germline V gives CDR1 SGDLS, CDR2 YYNGEE. V lost 0 bases to trimming and J lost 7 bases; unmatched junction nucleotides: 9. This CDR3 has 16 amino acids. The CDR3 DNA reads as TGTGCCAGCAGCGTAGGTGGGGACTACGTTATCGGGGAGCTGTTTTTT. This sequence encodes CASSVGGDYVIGELFF.

The chain is built from TRBV2 and TRBJ1-1, with D tentatively TRBD1 (5 bases). CDR1 and CDR2 from the germline V gene are SNHLY and FYNNEI. The CDR3 spans 14 residues. Deletions cut 6 bases from V and 5 bases from J, with 16 bases between. CDR3 sequence reads: CASRPGPVGTEAFF. The DNA for the CDR3 is TGTGCCAGCAGGCCGGGACCGGTAGGAACTGAAGCTTTCTTT.

The gene calls are TRBV7-9 and TRBJ1-4, with a possible D match to TRBD1 (5 bases). The V gene lost 5 bases and the J gene lost 4 bases, with 20 bases spanning the gap. Looked up from germline, CDR1 is SEHNR and CDR2 is FQNEAQ (reference sequence). The CDR3 contains 17 residues. The CDR3 sequence is CASSPRKRTGHNEKLFF. In nucleotides, the CDR3 is TGTGCCAGCAGCCCCCGTAAGCGAACAGGACATAATGAAAAACTGTTTTTT.

The chain links TRBV29-1 to TRBJ2-2, with TRBD1 identical over 8 bases. The CDR3 contains 15 residues. V shed 6 bases, J shed 1 base, and the junction held 7 bases outside the gene matches. The germline V gene has CDR1 SQVTM and CDR2 ANQGSEA. CDR3: CSVRVDRGNTGELFF. Written as DNA, the CDR3 is TGCAGCGTCCGAGTAGACAGGGGGAACACCGGGGAGCTGTTTTTT.

The chain carries TRBV7-1 and TRBJ1-2; D is uncertain. TRBV7-1 is classed as an ORF, of uncertain function. V was pared by 4 bases and J by 4 bases, with 16 bases between. The CDR3 sequence is 15 residues long. The CDR3 DNA reads as TGTGCCAGCAGCTTAGGGTATGCGGCCTCCTATGGCTACACCTTC. Translation: CASSLGYAASYGYTF.

The chain employs TRBV9 and TRBJ1-5, with no clear D. Looked up from germline, CDR1 is SGDLS and CDR2 is YYNGEE. This CDR3 is 14 amino acids long. V lost 0 bases and J 1 base, leaving 5 bases between the germline ends. In nucleotides, the CDR3 is TGTGCCAGCAGCGTAGCTTCGAGCAATCAGCCCCAGCATTTT. Protein: CASSVASSNQPQHF.

The V and J genes are TRBV21-1 and TRBJ1-2. TRBV21-1 is labeled a pseudogene. The CDR3 length is 12 residues. This CDR3 is CASSDRDYGYTF. The CDR3 nucleotides are TGTGCCAGCAGCGACCGGGACTATGGCTACACCTTC.

This chain connects TRBV6-6 to TRBJ2-5; D not resolved. The CDR3 loop spans 13 amino acids. V lost 5 bases to trimming and J lost 5 bases, with 12 bases between them. Germline CDR1 is MNHNY and CDR2 is SVGAGI (reference sequence). The CDR3 spells CASSVQFWETQYF. CDR3 coding DNA: TGTGCCAGCAGTGTACAGTTCTGGGAGACCCAGTACTTC.

This chain joins TRBV11-3 and TRBJ2-2; D may be TRBD1 (5 bases). V dropped 5 bases and J dropped 0 bases, with 13 bases sitting between them. The CDR3 spans 16 residues. Germline CDR1 SGHNT, CDR2 YENEEA. Written as DNA, the CDR3 is TGTGCCAGCAGCGCCCAGGGTGCTCCGAACACCGGGGAGCTGTTTTTT. Protein sequence: CASSAQGAPNTGELFF.